This TCR beta chain was recorded in a study of CD8 T cells in Susac syndrome (dated by TCRdb to about 2019). As for the study more broadly: The study used repertoire sequencing to test whether antigen drove CD8+ T cell activation and differentiation in Susac syndrome. The study compared CD8+ T cell repertoire clonality among around 11 healthy donors, roughly 14 Susac syndrome patients and approximately 16 multiple sclerosis patients.

Overall study outcomes, separate from this receptor: The number of individuals in the TCR sequencing and HLA analysis was acknowledged as relatively small.

Peripheral blood CD8+ and CD4+ T cells from healthy donors, Susac syndrome patients and multiple sclerosis patients were profiled using high-throughput TCR beta sequencing. The multiple sclerosis controls were treatment-naive patients who had stable or active relapsing-remitting disease and met the revised McDonald criteria. Bulk CD8+ and CD4+ T cells were purified by magnetic negative isolation, whereas CD8+ TEMRA cells were enriched by FACS. Blood was drawn into EDTA tubes, processed within 24 hours, and PBMCs were isolated by density gradient centrifugation. PBMCs intended for TCR sequencing were frozen in liquid nitrogen and were later thawed in a 37 degrees C water bath. The sorted or isolated CD4+, CD8+ and CD8+ TEMRA cells reached a purity of at least 90%. RNA was extracted with the RNeasy kit and roughly 0.5 to 1 ug was reverse transcribed using random hexamers. TCR beta CDR3 regions were amplified with the immunoSEQ multiplex PCR assay covering 54 Vbeta and 13 Jbeta segments. To correct PCR amplification bias, a synthetic template baseline was used for both primer optimization and computational correction. The original pipeline was this. Only productive sequences were kept, with reads annotated to V, D and J genes according to IMGT and analyzed in immunoSEQ Analyzer. Clonality was computed as one minus Shannon entropy normalized by log2 of the number of productive unique sequences. For each patient and control, public and private clones were evaluated within the 100 most prevalent clones. A clone was defined as Susac-specific if it was absent from the healthy and MS cohorts, from over 1,000 published viral clones and from other ImmuneACCESS disease sequences. TCRdb reran the public reads through fastp at Q25 and MiXCR, keeping productive beta chains. Identical CDR3 protein sequences are pooled into one entry, listed with their most common genes and DNA. TCRdb assigned the V and J calls; the authors' analysis was not used. Present in this sample are around 140,000 distinct CDR3 sequences, roughly 80% of which were seen just once. The ten top clones hold roughly 0.5% of the sample.

A distance of 16 bases separates the germline ends of V and J, which lose 8 bases and 2 bases respectively. Looking up the germline V gene (reference sequence) yields CDR1 MNHEY and CDR2 SMNVEV. From the cysteine through the phenylalanine, the CDR3 covers 15 amino acids. CDR3 DNA only is kept here, 45 bases in frame from base 1. This clonotype was found once. It has no known antigen specificity. Qualities for individual bases were not recorded, and no much larger clone is one base off. Evidence from one read is weak. The chain is assembled from TRBV27 and TRBJ1-3; TRBD1 is a possible D gene, resting on 6 matching bases. Sequencing was done on a sample of CD8+ T cells from PBMCs. The clonotype comes from a human donor with multiple sclerosis. The nucleotide sequence reads TGTGCCAGCGCCGGTGGGGCAGGGGCTGGAAACACCATATATTTT. Its protein reads: CASAGGAGAGNTIYF.